This record concerns one T cell receptor beta chain sequence. As yet, its antigen is unknown. This CDR3 contains 16 residues. V lost 3 bases and J lost 6, with 21 bases in between. Germline V gene lookup returns CDR1 KGHSH and CDR2 LQKENI. This entry is derived from a study of beta chain features in type 1 diabetes. Study observations and caveats: All four CD4+ subsets of Type 1 diabetes patients contained TCRB CDR3s that were moderately but significantly shorter.

Reverse transcribing all isolated RNA meant expressed TCRB transcripts were sequenced. Measured with immunoSEQ multiplex PCR; TCRdb has only the in-frame clones, and not every one. The data contain hundreds of thousands of clones, under 20% of them seen just once; the ten biggest clones take up 0.02% to 0.03%. The V call is TRBV18, the J call TRBJ2-7; D not resolved. The source is a woman under 30 in good health. The material sequenced was naive CD4+ T cells from blood. In nucleotides, the CDR3 is TGTGCCAGCTCACCGTTTGGGCCCCACCTGAGCACCGAGCAGTACTTC. Translating it yields CASSPFGPHLSTEQYF.